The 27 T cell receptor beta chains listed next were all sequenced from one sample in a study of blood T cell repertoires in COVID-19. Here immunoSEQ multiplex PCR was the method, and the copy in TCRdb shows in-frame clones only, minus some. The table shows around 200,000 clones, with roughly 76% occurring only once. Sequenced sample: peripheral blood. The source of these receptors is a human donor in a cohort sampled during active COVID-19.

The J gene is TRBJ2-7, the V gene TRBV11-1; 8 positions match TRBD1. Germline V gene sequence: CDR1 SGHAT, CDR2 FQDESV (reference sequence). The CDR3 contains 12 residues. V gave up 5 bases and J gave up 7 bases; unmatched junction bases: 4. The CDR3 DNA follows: TGTGCCAGCAGCGCAGACAGGGGTGAGCAGTACTTC. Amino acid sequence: CASSADRGEQYF.

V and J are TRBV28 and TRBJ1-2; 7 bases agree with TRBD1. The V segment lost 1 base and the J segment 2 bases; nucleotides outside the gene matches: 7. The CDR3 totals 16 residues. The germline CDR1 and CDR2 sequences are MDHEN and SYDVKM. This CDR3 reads CASSLLSGGWNYGYTF. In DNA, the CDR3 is TGTGCCAGCAGTTTATTGTCAGGGGGATGGAACTATGGCTACACCTTC.

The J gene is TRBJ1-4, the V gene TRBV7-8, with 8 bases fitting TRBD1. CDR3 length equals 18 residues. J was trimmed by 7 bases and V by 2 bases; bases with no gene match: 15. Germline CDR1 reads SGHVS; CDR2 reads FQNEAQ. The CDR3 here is CASSLMGQAGGLGEKLFF. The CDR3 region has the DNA TGTGCCAGCAGCTTAATGGGACAGGCAGGGGGATTAGGTGAAAAACTGTTTTTT.

The chain's CDR3 is CASSFVGTGDGYTF. The DNA of the CDR3 is TGTGCCAGCAGTTTTGTGGGGACAGGGGATGGCTACACCTTC. The genes are TRBV27 and TRBJ1-2, with 10 bases lining up with TRBD1. This CDR3 region has 14 residues. The J segment lost 6 bases and the V segment lost 3 bases, leaving 4 bases of the junction unmatched. Germline CDR1 is MNHEY and CDR2 is SMNVEV (reference sequence).

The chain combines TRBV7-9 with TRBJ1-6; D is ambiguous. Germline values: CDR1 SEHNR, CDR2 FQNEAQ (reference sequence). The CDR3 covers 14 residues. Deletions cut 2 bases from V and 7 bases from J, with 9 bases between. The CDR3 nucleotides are TGTGCCAGCAGCTTAACCCAGGAAAATTCACCCCTCCACTTT. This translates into CASSLTQENSPLHF.

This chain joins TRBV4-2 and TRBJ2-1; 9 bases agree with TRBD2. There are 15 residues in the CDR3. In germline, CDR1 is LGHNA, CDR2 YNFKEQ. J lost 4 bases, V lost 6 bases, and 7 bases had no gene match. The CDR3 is CASRPLSGSYNEQFF. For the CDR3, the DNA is TGTGCCAGCAGACCGCTTAGCGGGAGTTACAATGAGCAGTTCTTC.

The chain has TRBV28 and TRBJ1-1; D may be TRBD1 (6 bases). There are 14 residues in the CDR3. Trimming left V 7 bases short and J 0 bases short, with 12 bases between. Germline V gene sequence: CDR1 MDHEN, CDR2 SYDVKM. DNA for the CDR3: TGTGCCAGCACGTCAGGGGCCATGAACACTGAAGCTTTCTTT. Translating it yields CASTSGAMNTEAFF.

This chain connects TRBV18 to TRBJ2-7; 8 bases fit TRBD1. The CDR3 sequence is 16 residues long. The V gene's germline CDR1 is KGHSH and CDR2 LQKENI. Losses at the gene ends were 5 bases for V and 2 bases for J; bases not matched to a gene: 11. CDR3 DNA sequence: TGTGCCAGCTCAACGATACCCGGGACAGGAGCCTACGAGCAGTACTTC. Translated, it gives CASSTIPGTGAYEQYF.

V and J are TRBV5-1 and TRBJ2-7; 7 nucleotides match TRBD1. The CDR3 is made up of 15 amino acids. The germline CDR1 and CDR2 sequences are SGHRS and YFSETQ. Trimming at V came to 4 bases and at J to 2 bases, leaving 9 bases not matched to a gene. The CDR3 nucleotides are TGCGCCAGCAGCCAAACTCACAGGGGCCCCTACGAGCAGTACTTC. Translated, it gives CASSQTHRGPYEQYF.

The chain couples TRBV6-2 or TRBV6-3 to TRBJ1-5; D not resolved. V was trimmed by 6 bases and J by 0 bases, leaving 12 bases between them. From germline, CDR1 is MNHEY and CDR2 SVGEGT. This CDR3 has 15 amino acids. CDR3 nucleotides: TGTGCCAGCAGCTCCCCCGGGTATAGCAATCAGCCCCAGCATTTT. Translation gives CASSSPGYSNQPQHF.

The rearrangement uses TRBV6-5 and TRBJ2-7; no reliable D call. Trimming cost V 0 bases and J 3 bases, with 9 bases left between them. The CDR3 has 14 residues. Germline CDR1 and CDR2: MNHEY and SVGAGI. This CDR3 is CASSYSSRNYEQYF. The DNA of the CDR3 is TGTGCCAGCAGTTACTCGTCCAGAAACTACGAGCAGTACTTC.

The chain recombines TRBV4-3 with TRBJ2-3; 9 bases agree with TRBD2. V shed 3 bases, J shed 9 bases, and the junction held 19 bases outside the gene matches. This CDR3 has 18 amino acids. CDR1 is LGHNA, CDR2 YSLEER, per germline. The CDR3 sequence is CASSHPKGREGLGGTQYF. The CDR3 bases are TGCGCCAGCAGCCATCCCAAAGGGCGGGAGGGCTTAGGGGGGACGCAGTATTTT.

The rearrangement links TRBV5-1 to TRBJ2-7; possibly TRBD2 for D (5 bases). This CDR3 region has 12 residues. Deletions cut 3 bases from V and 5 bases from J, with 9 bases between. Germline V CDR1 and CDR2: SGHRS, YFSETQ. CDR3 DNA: TGCGCCAGCAGCTCCCCTAGCAACGAGCAGTACTTC. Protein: CASSSPSNEQYF.

CDR3 sequence reads: CATSRETGFNSPLHF. For the CDR3, the DNA is TGTGCCACCAGCAGAGAGACAGGGTTTAATTCACCCCTCCACTTT. This chain uses TRBV15 with TRBJ1-6, with 7 bases identical to TRBD1. The J segment lost 6 bases and the V segment lost 0 bases, leaving 2 bases of the junction unmatched. Germline CDR1 is LNHNV and CDR2 is YYDKDF (reference sequence). This CDR3 has 15 amino acids.

The CDR3 loop is CASTPRDKGGYTF. The DNA for the CDR3 is TGTGCCAGCACCCCACGGGACAAGGGTGGCTACACCTTC. The chain uses TRBV2 and TRBJ1-2; perhaps TRBD1 as D (6 bases). The CDR3 is 13 residues long. Per the germline V gene, CDR1 is SNHLY and CDR2 is FYNNEI. V was cut by 7 bases and J by 7 bases, with 16 bases left in between.

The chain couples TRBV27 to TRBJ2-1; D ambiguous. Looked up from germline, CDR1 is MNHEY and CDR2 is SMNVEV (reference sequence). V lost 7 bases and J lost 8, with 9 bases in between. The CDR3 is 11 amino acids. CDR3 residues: CASTFGYEQFF. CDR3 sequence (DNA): TGTGCCAGCACCTTCGGGTATGAGCAGTTCTTC.

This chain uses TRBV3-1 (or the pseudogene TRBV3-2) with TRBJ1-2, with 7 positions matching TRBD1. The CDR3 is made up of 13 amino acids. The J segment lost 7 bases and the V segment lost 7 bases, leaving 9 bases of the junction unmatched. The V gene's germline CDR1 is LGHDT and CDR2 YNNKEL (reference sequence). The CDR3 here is CASTTGAGSGYTF. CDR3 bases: TGTGCCAGCACCACAGGGGCGGGATCTGGCTACACCTTC.

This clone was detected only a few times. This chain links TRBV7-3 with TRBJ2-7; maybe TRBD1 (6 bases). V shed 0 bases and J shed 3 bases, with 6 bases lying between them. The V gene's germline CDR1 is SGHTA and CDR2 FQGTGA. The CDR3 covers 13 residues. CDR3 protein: CASSLTGGYEQYF. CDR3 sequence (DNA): TGTGCCAGCAGCTTAACAGGGGGCTACGAGCAGTACTTC.

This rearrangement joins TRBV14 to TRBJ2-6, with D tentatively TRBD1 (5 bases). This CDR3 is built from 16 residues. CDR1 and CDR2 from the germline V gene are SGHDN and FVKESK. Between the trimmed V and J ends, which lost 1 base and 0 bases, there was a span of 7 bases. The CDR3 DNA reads TGTGCCAGCAGCCAAGGACAGCCCTCTGGGGCCAACGTCCTGACTTTC. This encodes CASSQGQPSGANVLTF. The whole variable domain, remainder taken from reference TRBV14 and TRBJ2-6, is EAGVTQFPSHSVIEKGQTVTLRCDPISGHDNLYWYRRVMGKEIKFLLHFVKESKQDESGMPNNRFLAERTGGTYSTLKVQPAELEDSGVYFCASSQGQPSGANVLTFGAGSRLTVL.

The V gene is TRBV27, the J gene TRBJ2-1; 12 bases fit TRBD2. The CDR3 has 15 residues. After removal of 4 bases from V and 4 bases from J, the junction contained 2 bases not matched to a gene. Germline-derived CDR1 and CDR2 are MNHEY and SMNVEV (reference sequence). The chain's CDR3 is CASSWLAGGYNEQFF. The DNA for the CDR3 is TGTGCCAGCAGTTGGCTAGCGGGAGGGTACAATGAGCAGTTCTTC.

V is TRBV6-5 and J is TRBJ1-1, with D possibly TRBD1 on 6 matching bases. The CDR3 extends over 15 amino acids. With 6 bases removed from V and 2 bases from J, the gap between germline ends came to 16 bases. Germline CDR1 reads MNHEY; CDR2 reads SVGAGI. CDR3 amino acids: CASSRTRGANTEAFF. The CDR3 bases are TGTGCCAGCAGCAGAACGCGGGGGGCCAACACTGAAGCTTTCTTT.

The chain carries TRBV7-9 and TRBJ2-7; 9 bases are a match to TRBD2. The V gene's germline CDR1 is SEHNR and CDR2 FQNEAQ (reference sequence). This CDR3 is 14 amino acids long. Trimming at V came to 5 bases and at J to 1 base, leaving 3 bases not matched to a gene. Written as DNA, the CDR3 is TGTGCCAGCAGCCGACTAGCGGAGTCCTACGAGCAGTACTTC. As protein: CASSRLAESYEQYF. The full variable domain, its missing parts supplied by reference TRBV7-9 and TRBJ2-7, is DTGVSQNPRHKITKRGQNVTFRCDPISEHNRLYWYRQTLGQGPEFLTYFQNEAQLEKSRLLSDRFSAERPKGSFSTLEIQRTEQGDSAMYLCASSRLAESYEQYFGPGTRLTVT.

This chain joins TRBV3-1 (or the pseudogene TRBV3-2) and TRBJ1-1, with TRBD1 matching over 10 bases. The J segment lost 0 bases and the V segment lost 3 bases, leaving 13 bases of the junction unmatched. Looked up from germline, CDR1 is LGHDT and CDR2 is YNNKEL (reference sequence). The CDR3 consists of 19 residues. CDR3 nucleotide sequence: TGTGCCAGCAGCCAGGGACGAATAGGGACAGGGGTCATGAACACTGAAGCTTTCTTT. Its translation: CASSQGRIGTGVMNTEAFF.

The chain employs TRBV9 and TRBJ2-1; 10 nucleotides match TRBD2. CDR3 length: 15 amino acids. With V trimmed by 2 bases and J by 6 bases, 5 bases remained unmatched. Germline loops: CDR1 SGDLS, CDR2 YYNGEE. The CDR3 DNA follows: TGTGCCAGCAGCGTCTCCGGGACTAGCGCCAATGAGCAGTTCTTC. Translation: CASSVSGTSANEQFF.

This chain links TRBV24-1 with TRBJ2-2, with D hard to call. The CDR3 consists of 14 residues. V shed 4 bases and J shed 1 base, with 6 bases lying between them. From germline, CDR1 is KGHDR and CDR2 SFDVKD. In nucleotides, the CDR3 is TGTGCCACCAGTGACCCGGGGAACACCGGGGAGCTGTTTTTT. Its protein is CATSDPGNTGELFF.

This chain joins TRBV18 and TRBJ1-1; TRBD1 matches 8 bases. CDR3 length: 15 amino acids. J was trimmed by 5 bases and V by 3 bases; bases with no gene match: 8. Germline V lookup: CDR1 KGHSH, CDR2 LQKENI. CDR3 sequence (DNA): TGTGCCAGCTCACCCTTGACAGGGGATCATACTGAAGCTTTCTTT. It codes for CASSPLTGDHTEAFF. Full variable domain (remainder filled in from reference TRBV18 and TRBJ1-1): NAGVMQNPRHLVRRRGQEARLRCSPMKGHSHVYWYRQLPEEGLKFMVYLQKENIIDESGMPKERFSAEFPKEGPSILRIQQVVRGDSAAYFCASSPLTGDHTEAFFGQGTRLTVV.

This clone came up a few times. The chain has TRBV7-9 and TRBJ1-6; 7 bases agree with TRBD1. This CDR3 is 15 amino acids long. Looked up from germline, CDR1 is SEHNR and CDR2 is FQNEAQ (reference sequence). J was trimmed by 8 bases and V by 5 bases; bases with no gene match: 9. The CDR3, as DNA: TGTGCCAGCAGCGCCTACCGGGACAGACATTCACCCCTCCACTTT. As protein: CASSAYRDRHSPLHF.